This passage covers 28 T cell receptor beta chains from one sample sequenced in a study of blood T cell repertoires in COVID-19. Repertoires were generated with immunoSEQ multiplex PCR, while TCRdb's copy carries only in-frame clones and drops some. The data contain 40,000 to 50,000 clones, about 92% of them seen just once; the ten biggest clones take up around 3.7%. Sequences were obtained from peripheral blood. Every receptor here comes from a human donor in a cohort sampled during active COVID-19.

The rearrangement joins TRBV7-6 to TRBJ1-1; 9 positions agree with TRBD1. Germline loops: CDR1 SGHVS, CDR2 FNYEAQ. Trimming took 1 base from V and 4 from J; bases not matched to a gene: 7. The CDR3 runs 16 residues. The CDR3 loop reads CASSLGPQTGGTEAFF. The DNA for the CDR3 is TGTGCCAGCAGCTTAGGACCACAGACAGGGGGCACTGAAGCTTTCTTT.

The V and J genes are TRBV7-9 and TRBJ1-4, with D possibly being TRBD1 (6 bases). Trimming removed 8 bases at V and 4 bases at J, with 14 bases between. The CDR3 consists of 14 residues. Looked up from germline, CDR1 is SEHNR and CDR2 is FQNEAQ (reference sequence). The CDR3 DNA follows: TGTGCCAGCGATGGGGGCCCTTATAATGAAAAACTGTTTTTT. Amino acids: CASDGGPYNEKLFF.

V and J are TRBV19 and TRBJ1-1, with D possibly matching TRBD1 (6 bases). The CDR3 contains 13 residues. Germline V gene data show CDR1 as LNHDA and CDR2 as SQIVND (reference sequence). V was cut by 0 bases and J by 7 bases, with 9 bases left in between. DNA of the CDR3: TGTGCCAGTAGTATAGATCAAGGGGGTGAAGCTTTCTTT. Its translation is CASSIDQGGEAFF.

The chain has TRBV6-1 and TRBJ1-5; 7 bases agree with TRBD1. The CDR3 totals 18 residues. In germline, CDR1 is MNHNS, CDR2 SASEGT. Trimming cost V 4 bases and J 3 bases; bases outside gene matches: 15. The CDR3 coding sequence is TGTGCCAGCAGTGCGTACTCGACAGGGCCGTCCATCAATCAGCCCCAGCATTTT. Its translation is CASSAYSTGPSINQPQHF.

In this sample, this clone turned up a few times. The rearrangement links TRBV3-1 (or the pseudogene TRBV3-2) to TRBJ1-5; D ambiguous. Deletions cut 0 bases from V and 9 bases from J, with 9 bases between. The CDR3 has 13 residues. The germline V gene has CDR1 LGHDT and CDR2 YNNKEL (reference sequence). The CDR3 loop reads CASSQDREGPQHF. The DNA of the CDR3 is TGTGCCAGCAGCCAAGATCGCGAGGGGCCCCAGCATTTT.

The V call is TRBV6-6, the J call TRBJ1-3; D unresolved. Trimming cost V 7 bases and J 3 bases, with 7 bases left between them. Germline V gene data show CDR1 as MNHNY and CDR2 as SVGAGI (reference sequence). CDR3 length: 12 residues. This chain's CDR3 is CASNGNGNTIYF. The CDR3 nucleotides are TGTGCCAGCAACGGGAATGGAAACACCATATATTTT.

The V gene is TRBV5-1, the J gene TRBJ2-1, with no clear D. V was cut by 0 bases and J by 8 bases, with 9 bases left in between. Per the germline V gene, CDR1 is SGHRS and CDR2 is YFSETQ. CDR3 length: 13 residues. CDR3 region: CASSLEVGYEQFF. In DNA, the CDR3 is TGCGCCAGCAGCTTGGAGGTGGGCTATGAGCAGTTCTTC.

V gene TRBV7-8 combines with J gene TRBJ1-3, with no clear D. The V end lost 1 base, the J end lost 4 bases, and 14 bases lay between the germline ends. Germline V gene data show CDR1 as SGHVS and CDR2 as FQNEAQ. This CDR3 has 16 residues. In DNA form, the CDR3 reads TGTGCCAGCAGCTTAGACTGGAGGGTAGGCGGAAACACCATATATTTT. Its translation is CASSLDWRVGGNTIYF.

The rearrangement uses TRBV6-5 and TRBJ2-5; no firm D call. V lost 6 bases to trimming and J lost 0 bases, with 8 bases between them. The germline V gene encodes CDR1 MNHEY and CDR2 SVGAGI. CDR3 length: 13 residues. The CDR3 DNA reads as TGTGCCAGCAGGTTACGGGACCAAGAGACCCAGTACTTC. Its translation: CASRLRDQETQYF.

The chain links TRBV2 to TRBJ2-7, with 10 bases lining up with TRBD1. Germline-derived CDR1 and CDR2 are SNHLY and FYNNEI. This CDR3 contains 15 residues. With 7 bases clipped from V and 3 bases from J, the junction kept 9 bases outside the gene matches. CDR3: CASIRPGTGDYEQYF. For the CDR3, the DNA is TGTGCCAGCATTCGTCCCGGGACAGGGGACTACGAGCAGTACTTC.

This clone appeared once. The chain combines TRBV3-1 (or the pseudogene TRBV3-2) with TRBJ2-1; 10 bases agree with TRBD2. The V and J ends lost 0 bases and 4 bases, in that order; junction bases with no gene match: 3. This CDR3 region has 16 residues. Germline-derived CDR1 and CDR2 are LGHDT and YNNKEL (reference sequence). The CDR3 is CASSQEGLAMYNEQFF. The CDR3 region has the DNA TGTGCCAGCAGCCAAGAGGGACTAGCGATGTACAATGAGCAGTTCTTC.

The rearrangement links TRBV28 to TRBJ1-2, with D hard to call. The V end lost 5 bases, the J end lost 4 bases, and 26 bases lay between the germline ends. The CDR3 spans 18 residues. The V gene's germline CDR1 is MDHEN and CDR2 SYDVKM. The chain's CDR3 is CASSTSRRQRQASYGYTF. Written as DNA, the CDR3 is TGTGCCAGCAGTACCTCGCGACGGCAGCGTCAAGCCAGCTATGGCTACACCTTC.

The chain couples TRBV14 to TRBJ2-1; a possible D gene is TRBD2 (5 bases). Germline V lookup: CDR1 SGHDN, CDR2 FVKESK. Deletions cut 0 bases from V and 10 bases from J, with 10 bases between. The CDR3 is 13 amino acids. For the CDR3, the DNA is TGTGCCAGCAGCCAAGAGGGAAGGGAGGAGCAGTTCTTC. Translation gives CASSQEGREEQFF.

This clone was observed once. Here the CDR3 reads CASSLGQVNSPLHF. CDR3 in DNA: TGCGCCAGCAGCCTTGGGCAGGTGAATTCACCCCTCCACTTT. The chain carries TRBV4-1 and TRBJ1-6; D is unclear. Germline V gene sequence: CDR1 MGHRA, CDR2 YSYEKL. The CDR3 consists of 14 residues. V was trimmed by 4 bases and J by 7 bases, leaving 11 bases between them.

The V gene is TRBV11-3, the J gene TRBJ2-5; the match to TRBD2 covers 9 bases. The length of the CDR3 is 16 residues. V was pared by 1 base and J by 5 bases, with 8 bases of the junction left unmatched. In germline, CDR1 is SGHNT, CDR2 YENEEA. The CDR3 reads CASSLGGSGSGETQYF. In nucleotides, the CDR3 is TGTGCCAGCAGCTTAGGGGGTAGCGGGAGTGGGGAGACCCAGTACTTC.

The CDR3 region is CATRQGAGTEAFF. In DNA, the CDR3 is TGTGCCACCCGACAGGGGGCAGGGACTGAAGCTTTCTTT. This chain uses TRBV24-1 with TRBJ1-1; 10 bases are a match to TRBD1. The CDR3 has 13 amino acids. V lost 9 bases to trimming and J lost 5 bases; unmatched junction nucleotides: 5. Germline assignment: CDR1 KGHDR and CDR2 SFDVKD.

This chain connects TRBV29-1 to TRBJ2-2; 12 bases align to TRBD2. Germline V lookup: CDR1 SQVTM, CDR2 ANQGSEA. V shed 6 bases and J 6 bases; nucleotides not matched to a gene: 5. The CDR3 is 14 amino acids. The CDR3 DNA follows: TGCAGCGTCCGGACTAGCGGGACCTCCGGGGAGCTGTTTTTT. This codes for CSVRTSGTSGELFF.

This clone was counted a single time. The chain links TRBV6-5 to TRBJ1-2; TRBD1 matches at 10 bases. The CDR3 totals 16 residues. Germline CDR1 and CDR2: MNHEY and SVGAGI. Unmatched junction bases numbered 14, after V lost 6 bases and J lost 7 bases. The CDR3 is CASRYVFGTGVIGYTF. The DNA of the CDR3 is TGTGCCAGCAGATACGTCTTCGGGACAGGGGTTATTGGCTACACCTTC.

The rearrangement uses TRBV4-2 and TRBJ2-5, with D possibly matching TRBD1 (6 bases). CDR1 is LGHNA, CDR2 YNFKEQ, per germline. CDR3 length: 19 residues. The ends were cut back, 0 bases at V and 5 bases at J, with 25 bases in the middle. The CDR3, as DNA: TGTGCCAGCAGCCAAGATTGGGAACCGTTTGGGGGCCGTAAGGAGACCCAGTACTTC. Encoded protein: CASSQDWEPFGGRKETQYF.

This clone has more than one count but fewer than ten. The chain couples TRBV4-1 to TRBJ1-2; a possible D gene is TRBD1 (6 bases). The CDR3 covers 19 residues. Germline CDR1 reads MGHRA; CDR2 reads YSYEKL. V lost 1 base and J 0 bases, leaving 21 bases between the germline ends. The CDR3: CASSQGKAYHRETNYGYTF. CDR3 nucleotides: TGCGCCAGCAGCCAAGGAAAAGCTTACCACAGGGAGACTAACTATGGCTACACCTTC.

This clone was counted once. The V call is TRBV2, the J call TRBJ1-1; tentatively, D is TRBD1 (6 bases). The germline V and J ends were trimmed by 6 bases and 2 bases, with 10 bases remaining between them. The CDR3 loop spans 13 amino acids. The germline CDR1 and CDR2 sequences are SNHLY and FYNNEI. CDR3 DNA sequence: TGTGCCAGCAGGGGGGCCAGAAACACTGAAGCTTTCTTT. Its protein is CASRGARNTEAFF.

The rearrangement links TRBV3-1 (or the pseudogene TRBV3-2) to TRBJ2-1; 15 nucleotides align to TRBD2. The germline V gene has CDR1 LGHDT and CDR2 YNNKEL (reference sequence). The CDR3 has 16 residues. The V and J ends lost 4 bases and 8 bases, in that order; junction bases with no gene match: 6. CDR3 region: CASSPSGLAGGDEQFF. The CDR3 DNA is TGTGCCAGCAGCCCATCGGGACTAGCGGGAGGCGATGAGCAGTTCTTC.

This chain links TRBV5-1 with TRBJ2-7; possible D gene TRBD2, 6 bases. Germline-derived CDR1 and CDR2 are SGHRS and YFSETQ. There are 15 residues in the CDR3. Trimming took off 0 bases at V and 3 bases at J, with 13 bases between the two ends. The CDR3 reads CASSLDLTSSYEQYF. The CDR3 region has the DNA TGCGCCAGCAGCTTGGACCTTACTAGCAGCTACGAGCAGTACTTC.

This clone was seen only once. The chain employs TRBV29-1 and TRBJ2-5, with TRBD1 identical over 10 bases. In germline, CDR1 is SQVTM, CDR2 ANQGSEA. The CDR3 sequence is 13 residues long. With 4 bases clipped from V and 3 bases from J, the junction kept 2 bases outside the gene matches. The CDR3 DNA follows: TGCAGCGTTGGGGGGACAGGGGAAGAGACCCAGTACTTC. This gives the protein CSVGGTGEETQYF.

The rearrangement uses TRBV21-1 and TRBJ2-2; the DNA was not compared with TRBD1, the D call given in the table. TRBV21-1 is flagged as a pseudogene. This CDR3 has 17 amino acids. The DNA of the CDR3 is TGTGCCAGCAGCAAGCTCCGGGACAGGGAGAACACCGGGGAGCTGTTTTTT. Translating it yields CASSKLRDRENTGELFF.

The CDR3 region is CASSGGWTYEQYF. CDR3 nucleotides: TGCGCCAGCAGCGGAGGCTGGACCTACGAGCAGTACTTC. The chain has TRBV5-1 and TRBJ2-7, with D perhaps TRBD2 (5 bases). V dropped 4 bases and J dropped 2 bases, with 10 bases sitting between them. Germline CDR1 reads SGHRS; CDR2 reads YFSETQ. CDR3 length: 13 residues. The complete variable domain, with remaining parts taken from reference TRBV5-1 and TRBJ2-7, reads KAGVTQTPRYLIKTRGQQVTLSCSPISGHRSVSWYQQTPGQGLQFLFEYFSETQRNKGNFPGRFSGRQFSNSRSEMNVSTLELGDSALYLCASSGGWTYEQYFGPGTRLTVT.

This rearrangement joins TRBV18 to TRBJ1-1; 8 bases agree with TRBD1. V lost 0 bases and J lost 6; bases outside the gene matches: 6. This CDR3 is 15 amino acids long. Germline lookup yields CDR1 KGHSH and CDR2 LQKENI. CDR3 region: CASSPPGQGAAEAFF. DNA of the CDR3: TGTGCCAGCTCACCACCCGGTCAGGGGGCCGCTGAAGCTTTCTTT.

The chain uses TRBV5-1 and TRBJ2-6; 9 nucleotides match TRBD1. This CDR3 contains 18 residues. From germline, CDR1 is SGHRS and CDR2 YFSETQ. V shed 0 bases and J 0 bases; nucleotides not matched to a gene: 4. Here the CDR3 DNA reads TGCGCCAGCAGCTTGGGGACAGGGGTCCGCTCTGGGGCCAACGTCCTGACTTTC. This codes for CASSLGTGVRSGANVLTF.